Shown below are 20 T cell receptor beta chains from a single sample sequenced in a study of T cell responses to AZD1222 COVID-19 vaccine. Generated by immunoSEQ multiplex PCR, the TCRdb table keeps only in-frame clones and is missing some. The sample has about 160,000 clones; around 90% are singletons. The material was peripheral blood, obtained on day 0 of AZD1222 vaccination. These receptors all come from an adult in good health.

V usage is TRBV19 and J usage is TRBJ1-2; D is possibly TRBD1 (6 bases). The CDR3 spans 12 residues. Germline-derived CDR1 and CDR2 are LNHDA and SQIVND (reference sequence). V lost 7 bases and J 4 bases, leaving 10 bases between the germline ends. In DNA, the CDR3 is TGTGCCAGTAACGGCAGGGGCTATGGCTACACCTTC. This codes for CASNGRGYGYTF.

The rearrangement links TRBV7-9 to TRBJ2-1; the match to TRBD2 covers 13 bases. V lost 9 bases, J lost 2 bases, and 4 bases stayed unmatched. CDR3 length: 15 amino acids. Per germline, CDR1 SEHNR and CDR2 FQNEAQ (reference sequence). In nucleotides, the CDR3 is TGTGCCAGTACTAGCGGGAGGGTTCCCTACAATGAGCAGTTCTTC. Amino acids: CASTSGRVPYNEQFF.

The chain recombines TRBV11-2 with TRBJ1-2, with 8 bases lining up with TRBD1. The junction had 17 bases not matched to a gene; V was cut back by 5 bases and J by 6 bases. The V gene's germline CDR1 is SGHAT and CDR2 FQNNGV. This CDR3 is built from 17 residues. The CDR3 here is CASSLGSRDRPLDGYTF. The CDR3 coding sequence is TGTGCCAGCAGCCTCGGGAGCCGGGACAGGCCCCTTGATGGCTACACCTTC.

This clone was observed a single time. The chain combines TRBV30 with TRBJ2-2, with 9 bases aligning to TRBD2. The CDR3 totals 15 residues. Trimming at V came to 7 bases and at J to 4 bases, leaving 10 bases not matched to a gene. The germline V gene has CDR1 GTSNPN and CDR2 SVGIG (reference sequence). CDR3 protein: CASRRAGGGTGELFF. The CDR3, as DNA: TGTGCCTCGCGGAGAGCGGGAGGAGGCACCGGGGAGCTGTTTTTT.

This chain connects TRBV4-3 to TRBJ2-3, with 12 nucleotides matching TRBD2. The CDR3 length is 16 residues. CDR1 and CDR2 from the germline V gene are LGHNA and YSLEER. V was pared by 0 bases and J by 4 bases, with 2 bases of the junction left unmatched. The CDR3 DNA is TGCGCCAGCAGCCAAGATCTAGCGGGAGGGCCAGATACGCAGTATTTT. Translated, it gives CASSQDLAGGPDTQYF.

The rearrangement uses TRBV5-6 and TRBJ1-6; 8 bases are shared with TRBD1. V was clipped by 3 bases and J by 12 bases; unmatched bases: 17. Germline CDR1 SGHDT, CDR2 YYEEEE. The CDR3 is 17 residues long. The CDR3 reads CASSSLSGQEGRVPLHF. The CDR3 bases are TGTGCCAGCAGCTCACTTTCGGGACAGGAAGGTCGGGTACCCCTCCACTTT.

The V gene is TRBV27, the J gene TRBJ2-2; D gene ambiguous. V lost 6 bases and J 7 bases, leaving 15 bases between the germline ends. The CDR3 spans 14 residues. Germline V lookup: CDR1 MNHEY, CDR2 SMNVEV (reference sequence). This CDR3 reads CASSPLGKGGELFF. For the CDR3, the DNA is TGTGCCAGCAGCCCTCTTGGTAAGGGCGGGGAGCTGTTTTTT.

This sequence joins TRBV2 and TRBJ1-4; 7 bases are a match to TRBD1. The germline gives CDR1 SNHLY, CDR2 FYNNEI. V gave up 6 bases and J gave up 0 bases; unmatched junction bases: 16. The CDR3 has 19 amino acids. In nucleotides, the CDR3 is TGTGCCAGCAGAGGATATTCGCCCGGGACAGTTGCAACTAATGAAAAACTGTTTTTT. Translated: CASRGYSPGTVATNEKLFF.

The CDR3 nucleotides read TGTGCCAGCAGCCGACTAGCGGGAAGTGTTAATGAGCAGTTCTTC. Protein product: CASSRLAGSVNEQFF. The chain has TRBV2 and TRBJ2-1; 11 positions match TRBD2. CDR3 length: 15 amino acids. Germline CDR1 and CDR2: SNHLY and FYNNEI. V lost 6 bases to trimming and J lost 7 bases; unmatched junction nucleotides: 8.

This chain connects TRBV18 to TRBJ2-2; TRBD1 might be the D (6 bases). Germline V lookup: CDR1 KGHSH, CDR2 LQKENI. The CDR3 runs 15 residues. The V end was cut by 6 bases, the J end by 3 bases, with 14 bases between. The CDR3 DNA is TGTGCCAGCTCGCAAACAGGGATGTACACCGGGGAGCTGTTTTTT. This translates into CASSQTGMYTGELFF. Drawing the rest from reference TRBV18 and TRBJ2-2, the complete variable domain is NAGVMQNPRHLVRRRGQEARLRCSPMKGHSHVYWYRQLPEEGLKFMVYLQKENIIDESGMPKERFSAEFPKEGPSILRIQQVVRGDSAAYFCASSQTGMYTGELFFGEGSRLTVL.

This rearrangement joins TRBV29-1 to TRBJ2-5; the D gene is possibly TRBD2 (5 bases). The CDR3 is made up of 12 amino acids. CDR1 SQVTM and CDR2 ANQGSEA come from the germline V gene. Trimming removed 7 bases at V and 1 base at J, with 10 bases between. The CDR3 sequence is CSGGEGQETQYF. The CDR3 region has the DNA TGCAGCGGTGGAGAGGGCCAAGAGACCCAGTACTTC.

V is TRBV27 and J is TRBJ1-2; 11 nucleotides agree with TRBD1. Trimming removed 6 bases from V and 3 bases from J; junction bases left unmatched: 6. Germline V gene data show CDR1 as MNHEY and CDR2 as SMNVEV (reference sequence). This CDR3 comprises 15 residues. In DNA, the CDR3 is TGTGCCAGCAGACGCCCGGGACAGGGGGACTATGGCTACACCTTC. Translated, it gives CASRRPGQGDYGYTF.

The count of this clone is one. The V gene is TRBV30, the J gene TRBJ1-6; perhaps TRBD1 as D (5 bases). CDR1 is GTSNPN and CDR2 is SVGIG in the germline V gene (reference sequence). CDR3 length: 14 residues. Trimming left V 1 base short and J 7 bases short, with 11 bases between. The CDR3 sequence: CAWSGDAQNSPLHF. For the CDR3, the DNA is TGTGCCTGGAGTGGGGACGCCCAAAATTCACCCCTCCACTTT.

The genes are TRBV29-1 and TRBJ2-1, with 7 bases matching TRBD1. CDR1 is SQVTM, CDR2 ANQGSEA, per germline. Trimming at V came to 3 bases and at J to 12 bases, leaving 5 bases not matched to a gene. This CDR3 has 11 residues. The CDR3 DNA follows: TGCAGCGTTGAGCCAGGACAGGTGCAGTTCTTC. This gives the protein CSVEPGQVQFF.

The CDR3 region has the DNA TGTGCCAGCAGCTCCTCCCGGGTTCACAATGAGCAGTTCTTC. It encodes CASSSSRVHNEQFF. The chain links TRBV11-3 to TRBJ2-1; D is unresolved. The V end was cut by 4 bases, the J end by 5 bases, with 12 bases between. The CDR3 runs to 14 residues. Germline V gene sequence: CDR1 SGHNT, CDR2 YENEEA. Filled out from reference TRBV11-3 and TRBJ2-1, the complete variable domain reads EAGVVQSPRYKIIEKKQPVAFWCNPISGHNTLYWYLQNLGQGPELLIRYENEEAVDDSQLPKDRFSAERLKGVDSTLKIQPAELGDSAVYLCASSSSRVHNEQFFGPGTRLTVL.

This chain connects TRBV7-9 to TRBJ2-7; D call uncertain. Germline lookup yields CDR1 SEHNR and CDR2 FQNEAQ (reference sequence). V shed 4 bases and J shed 3 bases, with 7 bases lying between them. The CDR3 is made up of 12 amino acids. The CDR3 region has the DNA TGTGCCAGCAGCTCCACCAGCTACGAGCAGTACTTC. It is translated as CASSSTSYEQYF.

V usage is TRBV29-1 and J usage is TRBJ2-5, with 11 bases that match TRBD2. V was clipped by 7 bases and J by 3 bases; unmatched bases: 7. This CDR3 region has 14 residues. Germline V gene sequence: CDR1 SQVTM, CDR2 ANQGSEA. CDR3 sequence: CSAQTSGNKETQYF. The CDR3 region has the DNA TGCAGCGCTCAGACTAGCGGGAACAAAGAGACCCAGTACTTC.

Remarks on this clone: A junction end diverges from the germline sequence, so it may reflect a read error. The genes are TRBV4-2 and TRBJ2-7, with D perhaps TRBD1 or TRBD2 (5 bases each). CDR3 length equals 11 residues. Germline CDR1 LGHNA, CDR2 YNFKEQ. The CDR3 sequence: CASTQWGEQYF. The CDR3 DNA reads as TGCGCCAGCACCCAATGGGGGGAGCAGTACTTC.

The chain recombines TRBV28 with TRBJ2-2; D gene uncertain. Trimming pared 7 bases from V and 4 bases from J, leaving 10 bases between. Germline V gene sequence: CDR1 MDHEN, CDR2 SYDVKM. This CDR3 region has 13 residues. The CDR3 DNA reads TGTGCCAGCATTTCGTCCGGCACCGGGGAGCTGTTTTTT. This translates into CASISSGTGELFF. The complete variable domain, with remaining parts taken from reference TRBV28 and TRBJ2-2, reads DVKVTQSSRYLVKRTGEKVFLECVQDMDHENMFWYRQDPGLGLRLIYFSYDVKMKEKGDIPEGYSVSREKKERFSLILESASTNQTSMYLCASISSGTGELFFGEGSRLTVL.

The J gene is TRBJ2-7, the V gene TRBV10-3, with 10 bases matching TRBD1. Germline lookup yields CDR1 ENHRY and CDR2 SYGVKD. This CDR3 has 16 residues. Trimming removed 5 bases from V and 0 bases from J; junction bases left unmatched: 7. The CDR3 sequence is CAISPGQGTSSYEQYF. CDR3 coding DNA: TGTGCCATCAGTCCGGGACAGGGGACTAGCTCCTACGAGCAGTACTTC.